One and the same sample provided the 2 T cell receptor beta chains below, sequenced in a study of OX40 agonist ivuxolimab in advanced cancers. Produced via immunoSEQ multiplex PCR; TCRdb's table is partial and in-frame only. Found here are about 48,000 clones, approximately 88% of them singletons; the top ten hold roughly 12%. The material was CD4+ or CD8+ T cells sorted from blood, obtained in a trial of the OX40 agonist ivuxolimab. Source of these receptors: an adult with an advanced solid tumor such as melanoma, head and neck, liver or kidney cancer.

The CDR3 is CASRRTGVGTEAFF. DNA for the CDR3: TGTGCCAGCAGACGGACAGGGGTGGGCACTGAAGCTTTCTTT. The rearrangement joins TRBV6-1 to TRBJ1-1; 9 bases line up with TRBD1. Per germline, CDR1 MNHNS and CDR2 SASEGT. V shed 6 bases, J shed 4 bases, and the junction held 6 bases outside the gene matches. The CDR3 has 14 amino acids.

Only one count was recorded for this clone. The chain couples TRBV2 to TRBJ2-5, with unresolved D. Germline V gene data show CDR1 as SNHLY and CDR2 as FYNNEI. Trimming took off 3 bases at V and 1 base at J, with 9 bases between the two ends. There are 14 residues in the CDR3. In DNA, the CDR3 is TGTGCCAGCAGTGAGGGTCAAATCCAAGAGACCCAGTACTTC. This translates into CASSEGQIQETQYF.